The 3 T cell receptor beta chains reported below all come from one sample, sequenced in a study of human T cells and chemical hapten exposure. Via MiXCR, TCRdb re-called the RACE reads, giving one row per CDR3 protein. Of 100,000 or so distinct CDR3 sequences listed, 9.5% to 12% were seen once; the top ten hold more than 2%. Time point specified: patch test 2, 6 weeks after DPC sensitization. Treatment specified: therapeutic diphenylcyclopropenone sensitization with weekly scalp DPC. Sample: whole blood, taken in connection with sensitization to the hapten diphenylcyclopropenone (DPC). The source of these receptors is a man aged 35 to 55 with alopecia areata. Some clones in this sample may be carry-over from other donors' samples.

This clonotype has a handful of counts. The chain employs TRBV6-2 or TRBV6-3 and TRBJ2-6; either TRBD1 or TRBD2 may fit D (6 bases each). Trimming cost V 3 bases and J 2 bases, with 11 bases left between them. The CDR3 contains 16 residues. Germline CDR1 and CDR2: MNHEY and SVGEGT. CDR3 DNA sequence: TGTGCCAGCAGTTATCTGGGGGGCGCTGGGGCCAACGTCCTGACTTTC. As protein: CASSYLGGAGANVLTF.

This clonotype was seen repeatedly, ten times or more. The chain couples TRBV28 to TRBJ2-7; a possible D gene is TRBD1 (6 bases). Per germline, CDR1 MDHEN and CDR2 SYDVKM. Trimming left V 1 base short and J 6 bases short, with 7 bases between. This CDR3 has 12 residues. The CDR3: CASSLLGGEQYF. CDR3 nucleotide sequence: TGTGCCAGCAGTTTATTAGGGGGCGAGCAGTACTTC.

V gene TRBV6-2 or TRBV6-3 combines with J gene TRBJ2-1, with 9 bases lining up with TRBD1. The V gene's germline CDR1 is MNHEY and CDR2 SVGEGT. The V segment lost 2 bases and the J segment 15 bases; nucleotides outside the gene matches: 8. The CDR3 spans 13 residues. DNA for the CDR3: TGTGCCAGCAGTTACGCAGGGGACAGGGCCCTGTTCTTC. It specifies CASSYAGDRALFF.